Below are 13 T cell receptor beta chains sequenced from a single sample in a study of regulatory dendritic cells for organ transplantation. The assay was immunoSEQ multiplex PCR, and TCRdb's table has in-frame clones only and misses some. The repertoire holds more than 35,000 clones, with about 90% as singletons. The sequencing input was naive CD8+ T cells from blood. Subset indicated: CD45RA+ naive T cells. These receptors were collected from a human donor in good health.

This rearrangement joins TRBV9 to TRBJ2-7; 11 nucleotides match TRBD1. CDR1 is SGDLS and CDR2 is YYNGEE in the germline V gene. Trimming removed 3 bases from V and 5 bases from J; junction bases left unmatched: 4. The CDR3 sequence is 14 residues long. CDR3 bases: TGTGCCAGCAGCGACGGACAGGGGGCCCACGAGCAGTACTTC. This translates into CASSDGQGAHEQYF.

CDR3 nucleotides: TGTGCCAGTAGTACCCAGGGCAATGAGCAGTTCTTC. The encoded protein is CASSTQGNEQFF. The chain links TRBV19 to TRBJ2-1, with a possible D match to TRBD1 (5 bases). From germline, CDR1 is LNHDA and CDR2 SQIVND (reference sequence). V was trimmed by 4 bases and J by 6 bases, leaving 7 bases between them. This CDR3 has 12 amino acids. The entire variable domain, with the rest obtained from reference TRBV19 and TRBJ2-1, is as follows: DGGITQSPKYLFRKEGQNVTLSCEQNLNHDAMYWYRQDPGQGLRLIYYSQIVNDFQKGDIAEGYSVSREKKESFPLTVTSAQKNPTAFYLCASSTQGNEQFFGPGTRLTVL.

The chain carries TRBV27 and TRBJ2-3, with D tentatively TRBD2 (6 bases). V lost 3 bases and J lost 4, with 8 bases in between. CDR3 length: 13 residues. Germline V gene sequence: CDR1 MNHEY, CDR2 SMNVEV (reference sequence). DNA of the CDR3: TGTGCCAGCAGTTTGGGGACTTCAGATACGCAGTATTTT. Its protein is CASSLGTSDTQYF.

The rearrangement links TRBV28 to TRBJ2-5; D gene ambiguous. Germline CDR1 MDHEN, CDR2 SYDVKM. The CDR3 sequence is 15 residues long. Trimming removed 3 bases at V and 0 bases at J, with 11 bases between. Written as DNA, the CDR3 is TGTGCCAGCAGTTTCGGTGTGACGTACCAAGAGACCCAGTACTTC. Translated: CASSFGVTYQETQYF.

The chain is built from TRBV4-1 and TRBJ2-3; 13 bases are a match to TRBD2. The length of the CDR3 is 17 residues. Germline loops: CDR1 MGHRA, CDR2 YSYEKL. With 4 bases clipped from V and 5 bases from J, the junction kept 9 bases outside the gene matches. DNA of the CDR3: TGCGCCAGCAGCCCGACTAGCGGGGGGTTTAATGGAGATACGCAGTATTTT. Translated, it gives CASSPTSGGFNGDTQYF.

This chain uses TRBV30 with TRBJ1-1; no clear D gene. V lost 0 bases to trimming and J lost 2 bases, with 10 bases between them. The CDR3 spans 14 residues. The V gene's germline CDR1 is GTSNPN and CDR2 SVGIG (reference sequence). The CDR3 coding sequence is TGTGCCTGGAGTGTAATGCAGGTTAACACTGAAGCTTTCTTT. Protein: CAWSVMQVNTEAFF.

The DNA of the CDR3 is TGTGCCAGCAGCCCCCAGGACAGGGGGCTAAACCGGGGGCAGTTCTTC. Its protein is CASSPQDRGLNRGQFF. The chain carries TRBV9 and TRBJ2-1; TRBD1 aligns across 11 bases. After removal of 4 bases from V and 12 bases from J, the junction contained 15 bases not matched to a gene. CDR3 length equals 16 residues. Germline V gives CDR1 SGDLS, CDR2 YYNGEE.

The chain joins TRBV6-5 to TRBJ1-1; 10 bases are shared with TRBD1. This CDR3 spans 16 amino acids. V shed 2 bases, J shed 4 bases, and the junction held 7 bases outside the gene matches. Germline lookup yields CDR1 MNHEY and CDR2 SVGAGI. The CDR3 nucleotides read TGTGCCAGCAGTTACGGTAGGGGGACAGGGGCCACTGAAGCTTTCTTT. Its translation is CASSYGRGTGATEAFF.

The chain employs TRBV7-2 and TRBJ2-7; 8 nucleotides align to TRBD2. V gave up 1 base and J gave up 5 bases; unmatched junction bases: 10. Germline loops: CDR1 SGHTA, CDR2 FQGNSA. The CDR3 covers 16 residues. This CDR3 is CASSLVSGGARNEQYF. In nucleotides, the CDR3 is TGTGCCAGCAGCTTAGTCAGCGGGGGCGCTCGGAACGAGCAGTACTTC.

The rearrangement links TRBV7-9 to TRBJ2-7; no clear D. V lost 6 bases and J 2 bases, leaving 17 bases between the germline ends. The V gene's germline CDR1 is SEHNR and CDR2 FQNEAQ (reference sequence). This CDR3 contains 15 residues. In DNA form, the CDR3 reads TGTGCCAGCAGTCTAGGGCGTAGTGGGACCTACGAGCAGTACTTC. Translated: CASSLGRSGTYEQYF.

This clone came up once. The chain combines TRBV28 with TRBJ2-1, with D perhaps given as TRBD1 or TRBD2 (5 bases each). Trimming cost V 2 bases and J 7 bases, with 15 bases left between them. This CDR3 region has 15 residues. Germline-derived CDR1 and CDR2 are MDHEN and SYDVKM. The CDR3 loop reads CASSLEVQGENEQFF. CDR3 DNA sequence: TGTGCCAGCAGTTTAGAAGTTCAAGGGGAGAATGAGCAGTTCTTC.

This chain connects TRBV4-3 to TRBJ2-5, with 10 bases aligning to TRBD2. This CDR3 has 15 residues. V gave up 4 bases and J gave up 3 bases; unmatched junction bases: 5. Germline loops: CDR1 LGHNA, CDR2 YSLEER. The CDR3 bases are TGCGCCAGCAGCCGCTTACTAGCGGGAAAAGAGACCCAGTACTTC. As protein: CASSRLLAGKETQYF.

This chain joins TRBV6-1 and TRBJ1-5; no definite D call. The CDR3 length is 14 residues. With 4 bases removed from V and 7 bases from J, the gap between germline ends came to 14 bases. CDR1 MNHNS and CDR2 SASEGT come from the germline V gene. The CDR3 DNA sequence: TGTGCCAGCAGTGTGCCGGATTATTGGCAGCCCCAGCATTTT. Translating gives CASSVPDYWQPQHF.